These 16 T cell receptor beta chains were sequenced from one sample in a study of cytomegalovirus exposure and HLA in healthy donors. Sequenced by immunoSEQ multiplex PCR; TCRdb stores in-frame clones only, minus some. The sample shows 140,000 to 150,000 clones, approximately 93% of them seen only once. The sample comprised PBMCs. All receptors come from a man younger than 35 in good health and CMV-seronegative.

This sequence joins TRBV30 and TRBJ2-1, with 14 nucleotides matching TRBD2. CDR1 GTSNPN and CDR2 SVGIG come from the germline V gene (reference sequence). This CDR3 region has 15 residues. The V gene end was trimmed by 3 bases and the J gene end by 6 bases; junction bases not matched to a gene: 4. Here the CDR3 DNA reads TGTGCCTGGAGGACGGGACTAGCGGGAGTCAATGAGCAGTTCTTC. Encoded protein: CAWRTGLAGVNEQFF.

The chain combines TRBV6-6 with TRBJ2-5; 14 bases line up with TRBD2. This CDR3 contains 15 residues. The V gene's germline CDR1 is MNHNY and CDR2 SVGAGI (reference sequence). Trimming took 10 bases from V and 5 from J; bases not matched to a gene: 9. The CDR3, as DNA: TGTGCCACTCTGACTAGCGGGAGGGCCCTGGAGACCCAGTACTTC. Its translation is CATLTSGRALETQYF.

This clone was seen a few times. In DNA, the CDR3 is TGTGCCTGGAGTCTCGGACACACCTACGAGCAGTACTTC. Translating gives CAWSLGHTYEQYF. The chain couples TRBV30 to TRBJ2-7; maybe TRBD1 (5 bases). The CDR3 runs to 13 residues. V was pared by 2 bases and J by 2 bases, with 10 bases between. CDR1 GTSNPN and CDR2 SVGIG come from the germline V gene (reference sequence). The full variable domain, in which reference TRBV30 and TRBJ2-7 provide the parts outside the CDR3, is SQTIHQWPATLVQPVGSPLSLECTVEGTSNPNLYWYRQAAGRGLQLLFYSVGIGQISSEVPQNLSASRPQDRQFILSSKKLLLSDSGFYLCAWSLGHTYEQYFGPGTRLTVT.

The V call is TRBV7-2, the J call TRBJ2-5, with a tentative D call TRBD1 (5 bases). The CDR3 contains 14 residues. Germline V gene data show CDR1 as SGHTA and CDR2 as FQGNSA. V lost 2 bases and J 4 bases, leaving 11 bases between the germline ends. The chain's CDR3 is CASSLPGRSETQYF. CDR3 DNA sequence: TGTGCCAGCAGCTTACCAGGGCGTTCAGAGACCCAGTACTTC.

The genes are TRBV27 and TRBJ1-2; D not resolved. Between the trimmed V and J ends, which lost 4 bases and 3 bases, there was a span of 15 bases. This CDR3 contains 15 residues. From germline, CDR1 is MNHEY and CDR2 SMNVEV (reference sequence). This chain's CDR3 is CASSSLGRTYYGYTF. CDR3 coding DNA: TGTGCCAGCAGTTCGCTAGGTCGAACTTACTATGGCTACACCTTC.

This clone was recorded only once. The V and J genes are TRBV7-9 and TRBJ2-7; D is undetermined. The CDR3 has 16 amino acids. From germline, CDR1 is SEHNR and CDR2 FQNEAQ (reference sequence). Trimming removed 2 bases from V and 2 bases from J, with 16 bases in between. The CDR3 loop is CASSLSLALGPYEQYF. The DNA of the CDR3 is TGTGCCAGCAGCTTATCGCTCGCCCTCGGTCCCTACGAGCAGTACTTC.

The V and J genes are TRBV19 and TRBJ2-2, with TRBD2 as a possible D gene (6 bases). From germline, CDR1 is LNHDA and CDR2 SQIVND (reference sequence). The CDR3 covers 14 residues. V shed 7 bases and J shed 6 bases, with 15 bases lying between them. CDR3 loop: CASNVGRIAGELFF. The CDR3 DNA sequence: TGTGCCAGTAATGTCGGGAGAATTGCCGGGGAGCTGTTTTTT. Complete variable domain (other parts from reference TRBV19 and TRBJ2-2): DGGITQSPKYLFRKEGQNVTLSCEQNLNHDAMYWYRQDPGQGLRLIYYSQIVNDFQKGDIAEGYSVSREKKESFPLTVTSAQKNPTAFYLCASNVGRIAGELFFGEGSRLTVL.

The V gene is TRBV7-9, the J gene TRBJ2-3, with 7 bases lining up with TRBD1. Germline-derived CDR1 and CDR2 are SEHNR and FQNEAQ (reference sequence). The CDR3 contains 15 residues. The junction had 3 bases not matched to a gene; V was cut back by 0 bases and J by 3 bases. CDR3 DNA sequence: TGTGCCAGCAGCTTAGCGACAGGGTTAACAGATACGCAGTATTTT. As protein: CASSLATGLTDTQYF. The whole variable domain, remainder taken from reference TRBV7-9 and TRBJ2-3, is DTGVSQNPRHKITKRGQNVTFRCDPISEHNRLYWYRQTLGQGPEFLTYFQNEAQLEKSRLLSDRFSAERPKGSFSTLEIQRTEQGDSAMYLCASSLATGLTDTQYFGPGTRLTVL.

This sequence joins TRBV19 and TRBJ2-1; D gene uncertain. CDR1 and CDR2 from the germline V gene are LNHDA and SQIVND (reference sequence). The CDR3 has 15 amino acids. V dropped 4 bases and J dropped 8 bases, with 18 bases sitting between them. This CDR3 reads CASSKPAVGLYEQFF. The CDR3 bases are TGTGCCAGTAGTAAGCCCGCGGTTGGTTTATATGAGCAGTTCTTC.

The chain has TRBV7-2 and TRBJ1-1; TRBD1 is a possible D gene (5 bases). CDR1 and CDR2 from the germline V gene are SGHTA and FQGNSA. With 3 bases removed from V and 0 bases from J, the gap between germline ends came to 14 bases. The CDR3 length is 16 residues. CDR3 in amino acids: CASSFGPGLLNTEAFF. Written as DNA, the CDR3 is TGTGCCAGCAGCTTCGGTCCAGGGCTGTTGAACACTGAAGCTTTCTTT.

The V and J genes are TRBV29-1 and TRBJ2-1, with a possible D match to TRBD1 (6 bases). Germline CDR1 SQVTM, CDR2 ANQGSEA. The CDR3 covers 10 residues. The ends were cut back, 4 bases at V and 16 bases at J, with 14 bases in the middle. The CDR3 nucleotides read TGCAGCGTTGGCCTCGGACAGCTCTTCTTC. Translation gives CSVGLGQLFF.

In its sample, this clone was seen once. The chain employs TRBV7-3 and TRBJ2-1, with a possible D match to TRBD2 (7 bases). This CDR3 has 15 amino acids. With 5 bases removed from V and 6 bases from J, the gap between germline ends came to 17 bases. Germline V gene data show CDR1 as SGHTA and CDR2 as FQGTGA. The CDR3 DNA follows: TGTGCCAGCAGCCCCGGGGGGCCCCGCGGCAATGAGCAGTTCTTC. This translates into CASSPGGPRGNEQFF.

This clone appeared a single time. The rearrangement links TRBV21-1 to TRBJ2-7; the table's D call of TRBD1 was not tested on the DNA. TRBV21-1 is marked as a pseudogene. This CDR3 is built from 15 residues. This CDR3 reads CASRDRGGHSYEQYV. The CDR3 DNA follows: TGTGCCAGCAGAGACAGGGGTGGGCACTCCTACGAGCAGTACGTC.

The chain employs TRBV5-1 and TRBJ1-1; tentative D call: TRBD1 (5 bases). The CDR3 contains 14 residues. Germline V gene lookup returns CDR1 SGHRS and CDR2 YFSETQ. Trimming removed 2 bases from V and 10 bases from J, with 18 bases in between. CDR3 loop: CASSLPGGGERAFF. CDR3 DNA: TGCGCCAGCAGCTTACCCGGCGGGGGGGAGCGAGCTTTCTTT.

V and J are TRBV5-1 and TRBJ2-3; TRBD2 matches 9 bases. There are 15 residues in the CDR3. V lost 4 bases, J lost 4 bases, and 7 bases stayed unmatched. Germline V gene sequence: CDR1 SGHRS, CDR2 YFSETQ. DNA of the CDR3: TGCGCCAGCAGCGCAGGGACTAGCACCGCAGATACGCAGTATTTT. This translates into CASSAGTSTADTQYF. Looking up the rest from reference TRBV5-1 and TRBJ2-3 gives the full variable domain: KAGVTQTPRYLIKTRGQQVTLSCSPISGHRSVSWYQQTPGQGLQFLFEYFSETQRNKGNFPGRFSGRQFSNSRSEMNVSTLELGDSALYLCASSAGTSTADTQYFGPGTRLTVL.

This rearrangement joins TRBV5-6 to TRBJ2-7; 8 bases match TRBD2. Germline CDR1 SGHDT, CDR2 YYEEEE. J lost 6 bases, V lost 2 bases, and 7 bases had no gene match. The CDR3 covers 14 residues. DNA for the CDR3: TGTGCCAGCAGCTTAGCGGGAGATGCTTCCGAGCAGTACGTC. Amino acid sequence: CASSLAGDASEQYV.